This T cell receptor beta chain was found in a study of early T cells in non-severe SARS-CoV-2 infection. Study-level information: Bulk RNA taken from unsorted whole blood was sequenced, leaving chains unpaired. Study-level points and caveats: Comparison of clonotypes with VDJdb favored anti-spike CD8 responses while missing private and CD4 specificities.

This clonotype was counted at least ten times. The antigen remains unidentified. Unique molecular identifier tags were affixed to discrete cDNA molecules. TCRdb re-derived calls from the 5' RACE reads in MiXCR, one entry per CDR3 protein. The data hold some 96,000 distinct CDR3 sequences, with approximately 9.9% observed a single time. The J segment lost 0 bases and the V segment lost 2 bases, leaving 4 bases of the junction unmatched. In germline, CDR1 is DFQATT, CDR2 SNEGSKA (reference sequence). The CDR3 consists of 16 residues. This receptor was obtained from an adult who was a healthcare worker with PCR-confirmed SARS-CoV-2 infection or an uninfected control (not recorded which). The specimen comprised whole blood, sampled at baseline. The chain couples TRBV20-1 to TRBJ2-2; 9 positions agree with TRBD2. CDR3 bases: TGCAGTGCTAGAAGATTAGCGGGAGCGAACACCGGGGAGCTGTTTTTT. Residues: CSARRLAGANTGELFF.